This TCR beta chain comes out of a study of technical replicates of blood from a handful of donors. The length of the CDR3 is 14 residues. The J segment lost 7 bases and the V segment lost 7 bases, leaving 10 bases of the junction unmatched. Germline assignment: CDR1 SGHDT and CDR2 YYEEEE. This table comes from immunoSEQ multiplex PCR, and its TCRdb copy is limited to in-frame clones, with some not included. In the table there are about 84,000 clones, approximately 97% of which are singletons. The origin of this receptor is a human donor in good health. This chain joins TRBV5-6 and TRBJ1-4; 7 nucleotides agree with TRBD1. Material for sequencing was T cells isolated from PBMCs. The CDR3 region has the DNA TGTGCCAGCCAAAGACAGGGCCCTAGTGAAAAACTGTTTTTT. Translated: CASQRQGPSEKLFF. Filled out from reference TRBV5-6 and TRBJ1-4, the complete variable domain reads DAGVTQSPTHLIKTRGQQVTLRCSPKSGHDTVSWYQQALGQGPQFIFQYYEEEERQRGNFPDRFSGHQFPNYSSELNVNALLLGDSALYLCASQRQGPSEKLFFGSGTQLSVL.